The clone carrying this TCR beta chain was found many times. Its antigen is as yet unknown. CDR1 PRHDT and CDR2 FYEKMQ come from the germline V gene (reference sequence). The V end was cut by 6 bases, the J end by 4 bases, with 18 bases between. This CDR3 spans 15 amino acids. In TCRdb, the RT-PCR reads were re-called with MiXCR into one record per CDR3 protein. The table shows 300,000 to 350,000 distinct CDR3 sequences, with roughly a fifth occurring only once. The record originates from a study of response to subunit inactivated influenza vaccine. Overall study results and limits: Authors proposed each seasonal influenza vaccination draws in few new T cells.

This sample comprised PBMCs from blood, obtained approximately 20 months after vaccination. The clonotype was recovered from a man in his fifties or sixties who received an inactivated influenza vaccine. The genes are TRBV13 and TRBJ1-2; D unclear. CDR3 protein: CASRWGGPGSYGYTF. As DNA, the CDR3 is TGTGCCAGCAGATGGGGAGGCCCGGGGAGCTATGGCTACACCTTC.